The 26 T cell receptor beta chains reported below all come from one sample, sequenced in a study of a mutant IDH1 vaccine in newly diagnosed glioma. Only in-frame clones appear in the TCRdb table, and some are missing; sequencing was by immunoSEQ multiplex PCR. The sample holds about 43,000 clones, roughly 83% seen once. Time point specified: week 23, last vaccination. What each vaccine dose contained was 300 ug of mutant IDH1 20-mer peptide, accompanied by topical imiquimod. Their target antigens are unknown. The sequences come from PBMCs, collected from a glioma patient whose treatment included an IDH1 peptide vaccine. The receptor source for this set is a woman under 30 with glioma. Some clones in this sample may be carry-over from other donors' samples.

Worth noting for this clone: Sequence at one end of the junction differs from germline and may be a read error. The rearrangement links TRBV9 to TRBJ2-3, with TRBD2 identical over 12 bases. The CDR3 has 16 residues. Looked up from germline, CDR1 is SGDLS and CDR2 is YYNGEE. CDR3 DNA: TGTGCCAGCAGTGTAGCTAGCGGGAGGGCTACAGATACGCAGTATTTT. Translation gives CASSVASGRATDTQYF.

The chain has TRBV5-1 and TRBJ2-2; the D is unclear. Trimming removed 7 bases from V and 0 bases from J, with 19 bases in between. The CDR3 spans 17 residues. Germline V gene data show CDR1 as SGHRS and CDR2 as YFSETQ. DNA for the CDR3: TGCGCCAGCCAGCCTGGATTAGGCTCCGCGAACACCGGGGAGCTGTTTTTT. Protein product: CASQPGLGSANTGELFF. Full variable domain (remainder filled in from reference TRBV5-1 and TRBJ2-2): KAGVTQTPRYLIKTRGQQVTLSCSPISGHRSVSWYQQTPGQGLQFLFEYFSETQRNKGNFPGRFSGRQFSNSRSEMNVSTLELGDSALYLCASQPGLGSANTGELFFGEGSRLTVL.

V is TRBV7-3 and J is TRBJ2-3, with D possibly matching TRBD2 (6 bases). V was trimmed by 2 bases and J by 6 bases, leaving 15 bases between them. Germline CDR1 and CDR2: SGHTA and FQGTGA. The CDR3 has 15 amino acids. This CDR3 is CASSLRGGVVDTQYF. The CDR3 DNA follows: TGTGCCAGCAGCTTACGAGGAGGGGTGGTTGATACGCAGTATTTT.

The CDR3 reads CASSLAVAVNTEAFF. For the CDR3, the DNA is TGTGCCAGCAGCTTGGCCGTGGCGGTGAACACTGAAGCTTTCTTT. The J gene is TRBJ1-1, the V gene TRBV5-5, with unresolved D. CDR3 length: 15 amino acids. Trimming stripped 0 bases from V and 0 bases from J, with 9 bases between. Per germline, CDR1 SGHKS and CDR2 YYEKEE (reference sequence).

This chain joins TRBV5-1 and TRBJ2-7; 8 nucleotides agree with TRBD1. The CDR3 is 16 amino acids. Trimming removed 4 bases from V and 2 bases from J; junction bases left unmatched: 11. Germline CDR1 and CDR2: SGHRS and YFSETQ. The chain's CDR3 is CASSADRAEGPYEQYF. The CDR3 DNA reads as TGCGCCAGCAGCGCGGACAGGGCCGAGGGCCCCTACGAGCAGTACTTC.

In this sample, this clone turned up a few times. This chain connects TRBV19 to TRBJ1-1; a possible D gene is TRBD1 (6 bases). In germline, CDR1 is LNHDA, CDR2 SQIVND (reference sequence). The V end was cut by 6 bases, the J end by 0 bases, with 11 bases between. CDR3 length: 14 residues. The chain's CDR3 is CASSDRLLNTEAFF. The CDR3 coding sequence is TGTGCCAGTAGCGACAGGCTATTGAACACTGAAGCTTTCTTT.

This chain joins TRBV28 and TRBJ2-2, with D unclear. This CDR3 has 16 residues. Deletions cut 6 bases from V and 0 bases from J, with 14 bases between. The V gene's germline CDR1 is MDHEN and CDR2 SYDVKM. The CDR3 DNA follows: TGTGCCAGCAGGCCAGGCGGCAGCCCGAACACCGGGGAGCTGTTTTTT. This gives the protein CASRPGGSPNTGELFF.

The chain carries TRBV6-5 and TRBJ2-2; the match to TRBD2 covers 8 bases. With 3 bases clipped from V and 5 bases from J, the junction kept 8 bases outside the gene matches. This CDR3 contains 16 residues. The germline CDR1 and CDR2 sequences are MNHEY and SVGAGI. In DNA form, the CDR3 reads TGTGCCAGCAGTTATTTAAGCGGGGGAGGGACCGGGGAGCTGTTTTTT. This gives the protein CASSYLSGGGTGELFF.

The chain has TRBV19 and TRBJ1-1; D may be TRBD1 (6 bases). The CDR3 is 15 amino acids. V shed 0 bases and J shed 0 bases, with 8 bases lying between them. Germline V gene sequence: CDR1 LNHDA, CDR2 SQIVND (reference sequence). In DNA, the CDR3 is TGTGCCAGTAGTATAGAAACAGGGATGAACACTGAAGCTTTCTTT. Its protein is CASSIETGMNTEAFF.

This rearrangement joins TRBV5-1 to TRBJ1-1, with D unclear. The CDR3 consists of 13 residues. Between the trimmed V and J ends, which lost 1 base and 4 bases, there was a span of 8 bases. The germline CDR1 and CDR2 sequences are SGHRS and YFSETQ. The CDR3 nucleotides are TGCGCCAGCAGCTTGTTTATCAGCACTGAAGCTTTCTTT. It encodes CASSLFISTEAFF.

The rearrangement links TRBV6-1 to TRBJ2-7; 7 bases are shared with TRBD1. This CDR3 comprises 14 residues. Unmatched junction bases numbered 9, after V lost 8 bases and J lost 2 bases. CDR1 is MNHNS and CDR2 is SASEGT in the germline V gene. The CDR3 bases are TGTGCCAGCTCCCGGACAGGCGAGACCTACGAGCAGTACTTC. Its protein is CASSRTGETYEQYF.

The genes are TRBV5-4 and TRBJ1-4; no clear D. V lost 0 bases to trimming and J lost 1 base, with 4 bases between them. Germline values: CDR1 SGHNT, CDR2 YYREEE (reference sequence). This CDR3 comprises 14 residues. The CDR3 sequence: CASSLAGTNEKLFF. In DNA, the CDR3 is TGTGCCAGCAGCTTGGCAGGAACTAATGAAAAACTGTTTTTT.

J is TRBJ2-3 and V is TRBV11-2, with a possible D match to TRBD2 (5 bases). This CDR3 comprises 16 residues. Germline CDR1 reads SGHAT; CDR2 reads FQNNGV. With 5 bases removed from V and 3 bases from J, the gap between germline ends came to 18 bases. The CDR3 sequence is CASSRRFMSRTDTQYF. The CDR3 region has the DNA TGTGCCAGCAGCCGGAGGTTTATGTCTCGGACAGATACGCAGTATTTT.

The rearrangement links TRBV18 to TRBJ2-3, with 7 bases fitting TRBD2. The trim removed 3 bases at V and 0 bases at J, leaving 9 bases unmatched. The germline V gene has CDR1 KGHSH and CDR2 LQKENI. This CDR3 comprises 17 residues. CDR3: CASSPLFSGASTDTQYF. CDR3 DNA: TGTGCCAGCTCACCCCTCTTCAGCGGGGCTAGCACAGATACGCAGTATTTT.

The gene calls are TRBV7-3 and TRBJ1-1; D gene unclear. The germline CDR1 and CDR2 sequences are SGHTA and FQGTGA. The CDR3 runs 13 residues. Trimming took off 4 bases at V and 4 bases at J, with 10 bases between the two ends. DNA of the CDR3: TGTGCCAGCAGCTCCTCATGGGGCACTGAAGCTTTCTTT. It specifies CASSSSWGTEAFF.

CDR3 bases: TGTGCCAGCAGCTTGGGACCCAGCACAGATACGCAGTATTTT. Protein product: CASSLGPSTDTQYF. The rearrangement joins TRBV7-9 to TRBJ2-3; D could derive from TRBD1 or TRBD2 (5 bases each). CDR3 length equals 14 residues. Germline loops: CDR1 SEHNR, CDR2 FQNEAQ (reference sequence). V lost 3 bases, J lost 0 bases, and 7 bases lay in between. The whole variable domain, remainder taken from reference TRBV7-9 and TRBJ2-3, is DTGVSQNPRHKITKRGQNVTFRCDPISEHNRLYWYRQTLGQGPEFLTYFQNEAQLEKSRLLSDRFSAERPKGSFSTLEIQRTEQGDSAMYLCASSLGPSTDTQYFGPGTRLTVL.

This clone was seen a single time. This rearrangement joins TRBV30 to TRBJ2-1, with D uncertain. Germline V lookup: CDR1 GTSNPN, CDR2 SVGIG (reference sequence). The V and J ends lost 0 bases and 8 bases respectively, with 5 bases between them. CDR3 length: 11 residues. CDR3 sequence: CAWSVRDEQFF. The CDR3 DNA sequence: TGTGCCTGGAGTGTACGGGATGAGCAGTTCTTC.

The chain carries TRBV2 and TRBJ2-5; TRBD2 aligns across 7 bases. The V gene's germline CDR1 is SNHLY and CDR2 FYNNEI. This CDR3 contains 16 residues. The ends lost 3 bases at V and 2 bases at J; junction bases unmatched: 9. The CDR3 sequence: CASSEGGVGGQETQYF. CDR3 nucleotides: TGTGCCAGCAGTGAGGGAGGAGTGGGAGGGCAAGAGACCCAGTACTTC. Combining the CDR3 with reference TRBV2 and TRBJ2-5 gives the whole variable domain EPEVTQTPSHQVTQMGQEVILRCVPISNHLYFYWYRQILGQKVEFLVSFYNNEISEKSEIFDDQFSVERPDGSNFTLKIRSTKLEDSAMYFCASSEGGVGGQETQYFGPGTRLLVL.

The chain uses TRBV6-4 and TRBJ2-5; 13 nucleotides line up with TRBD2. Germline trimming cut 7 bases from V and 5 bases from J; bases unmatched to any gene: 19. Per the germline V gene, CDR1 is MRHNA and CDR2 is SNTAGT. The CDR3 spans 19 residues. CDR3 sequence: CASTFSRTSGGPRGETQYF. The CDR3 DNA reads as TGTGCCAGCACCTTTAGCAGGACTAGCGGGGGCCCCCGGGGCGAGACCCAGTACTTC.

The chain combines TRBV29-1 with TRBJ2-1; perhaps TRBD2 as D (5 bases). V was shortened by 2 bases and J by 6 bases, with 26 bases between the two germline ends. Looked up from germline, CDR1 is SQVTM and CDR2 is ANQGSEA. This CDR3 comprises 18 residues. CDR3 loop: CSVENRVRGKFRLNEQFF. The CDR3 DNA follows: TGCAGCGTTGAAAATAGAGTAAGAGGGAAATTCAGACTCAATGAGCAGTTCTTC.

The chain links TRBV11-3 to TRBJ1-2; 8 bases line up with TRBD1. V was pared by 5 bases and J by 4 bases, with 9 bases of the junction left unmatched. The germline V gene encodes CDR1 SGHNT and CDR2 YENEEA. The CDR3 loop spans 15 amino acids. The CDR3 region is CASSDDRGLGYGYTF. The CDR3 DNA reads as TGTGCCAGCAGCGACGACAGGGGCCTAGGCTATGGCTACACCTTC. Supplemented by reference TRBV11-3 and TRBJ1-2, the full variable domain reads EAGVVQSPRYKIIEKKQPVAFWCNPISGHNTLYWYLQNLGQGPELLIRYENEEAVDDSQLPKDRFSAERLKGVDSTLKIQPAELGDSAVYLCASSDDRGLGYGYTFGSGTRLTVV.

The CDR3 DNA reads TGTGCCAGCAGCCATTCCAGGGGGGATGGCTACACCTTC. Protein sequence: CASSHSRGDGYTF. The gene calls are TRBV9 and TRBJ1-2; TRBD1 matches 7 bases. The CDR3 consists of 13 residues. Germline trimming cut 4 bases from V and 6 bases from J; bases unmatched to any gene: 6. Per the germline V gene, CDR1 is SGDLS and CDR2 is YYNGEE.

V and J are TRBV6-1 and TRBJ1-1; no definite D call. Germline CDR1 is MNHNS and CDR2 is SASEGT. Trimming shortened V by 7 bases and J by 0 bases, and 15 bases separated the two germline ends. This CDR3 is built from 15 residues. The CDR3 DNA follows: TGTGCCAGCACCTCGGGCCTTCCTATGAACACTGAAGCTTTCTTT. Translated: CASTSGLPMNTEAFF.

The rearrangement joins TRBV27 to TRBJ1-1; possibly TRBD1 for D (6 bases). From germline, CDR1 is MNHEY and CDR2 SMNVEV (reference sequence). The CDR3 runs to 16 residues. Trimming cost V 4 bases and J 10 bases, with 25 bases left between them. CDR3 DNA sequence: TGTGCCAGCAGTTCCTCCACCGACAGGTCCCGTTCTGGAGCTTTCTTT. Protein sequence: CASSSSTDRSRSGAFF.

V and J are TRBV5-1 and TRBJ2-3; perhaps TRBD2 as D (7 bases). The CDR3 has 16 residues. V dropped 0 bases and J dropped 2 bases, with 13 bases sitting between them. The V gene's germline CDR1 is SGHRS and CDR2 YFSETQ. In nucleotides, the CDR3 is TGCGCCAGCAGCTTGGTAGGGGGGGATTACACAGATACGCAGTATTTT. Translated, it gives CASSLVGGDYTDTQYF.

The CDR3 here is CASSESPGSSYEQYF. In DNA, the CDR3 is TGTGCCAGCAGTGAATCCCCGGGATCGTCCTACGAGCAGTACTTC. The rearrangement joins TRBV6-1 to TRBJ2-7; the D gene is possibly TRBD2 (5 bases). The germline V and J ends were trimmed by 2 bases and 1 base, with 12 bases remaining between them. The CDR3 contains 15 residues. Germline V gene data show CDR1 as MNHNS and CDR2 as SASEGT.